Listed below are T cell receptor beta chains from one sample, sequenced in a study of blood T cell repertoires in COVID-19. Some clones are missing from TCRdb's copy, which holds only in-frame ones; the method was immunoSEQ multiplex PCR. The sample records some 400,000 clones, 80% to 90% being singletons. Sample: peripheral blood. These receptors were obtained from a woman under 40 with COVID-19, enrolled during active disease. The CDR3 runs from the conserved cysteine through the conserved F or W. Each record gives: V gene, D gene, J gene, clone size, CDR3 DNA, CDR3 protein. The D gene is left open where the match is weak. The size field is filled for only some rows; it gives once, few, many or a size class.

>TRBV7-2|NA|TRBJ2-7|NA
TGTGCCAGCAGCGTCCGGGACACAAGCTACGAGCAGTACTTC
CASSVRDTSYEQYF
>TRBV18|TRBD2|TRBJ2-1|few
TGTGCCAGCTCACCGCCCCGGGCGAGCGGGAGCTACAATGAGCAGTTCTTC
CASSPPRASGSYNEQFF
>TRBV29-1|TRBD1|TRBJ2-3|NA
TGCAGCGTAAGCATGGACAGGGGGCATAATACGCAGTATTTT
CSVSMDRGHNTQYF
>TRBV4-1|NA|TRBJ1-3|NA
TGCGCCAGCAGCCAAGAAATGGCAGGCCCAAACACCATATATTTT
CASSQEMAGPNTIYF
>TRBV28|NA|TRBJ1-1|NA
TGTGCCAGCATCCCGGTCCCAGGGGCTGAAGCTTTCTTT
CASIPVPGAEAFF
>TRBV16|NA|TRBJ1-5|NA
TGTGCCAGCAGCCAAGGAGATCAGCCCCAGCATTTT
CASSQGDQPQHF
>TRBV30|NA|TRBJ2-1|once
TGTGCCTCCGGGGGTGGGGGTCGCTCCTACAATGAGCAGTTCTTC
CASGGGGRSYNEQFF
>TRBV30|TRBD1|TRBJ2-3|NA
TGTGCCTGGAGTGCCGGGACAGGGCTAACCAGCACAGATACGCAGTATTTT
CAWSAGTGLTSTDTQYF
>TRBV19|NA|TRBJ2-2|once
TGTGCCAGTAGTTCCCCGACGGGAGCGAACACCGGGGAGCTGTTTTTT
CASSSPTGANTGELFF
>TRBV19|NA|TRBJ1-1|NA
TGTGCCAGTAGCCCCGGACTGTTCACTGAAGCTTTCTTT
CASSPGLFTEAFF
>TRBV2|NA|TRBJ2-2|NA
TGTGCCAGCAGATTCGGGACTGGTTCCGGGGAGCTGTTTTTT
CASRFGTGSGELFF
>TRBV4-1|TRBD2|TRBJ2-1|NA
TGCGCCAGCAGCCGCGTTCGACTAGCGGGCGGAAATGAGCAGTTCTTC
CASSRVRLAGGNEQFF
>TRBV2|TRBD2|TRBJ2-1|NA
TGTGCCAGCAAAGGACTAGCGGGGGGGAGCTCCTACAATGAGCAGTTCTTC
CASKGLAGGSSYNEQFF
>TRBV7-2|TRBD2|TRBJ2-7|NA
TGTGCCAGCAGCTTAGGCGGGAGAGGTTACGAGCAGTACTTC
CASSLGGRGYEQYF
>TRBV5-4|TRBD1|TRBJ2-7|NA
TGTGCCAGCAGCTCGCCGGGGGACAGGGTCTACGAGCAGTACTTC
CASSSPGDRVYEQYF
>TRBV28|NA|TRBJ1-5|NA
TGTGCCAGCGGACTATGGCGTGATCAGCCCCAGCATTTT
CASGLWRDQPQHF
>TRBV27|TRBD1|TRBJ1-1|NA
TGTGCCAGCAGTGTATTGCCCAGGGGGGCAAATACTGAAGCTTTCTTT
CASSVLPRGANTEAFF
>TRBV7-2|NA|TRBJ1-5|many
TGTGCCAGCAGCCCTTGGGCAGGCGGCAATCAGCCCCAGCATTTT
CASSPWAGGNQPQHF
>TRBV7-9|TRBD1|TRBJ1-5|NA
TGTGCCAGCAGCTATGAGGGACAGGGGCCCCTTAGGTGGCCCCAGCATTTT
CASSYEGQGPLRWPQHF
>TRBV3-1/TRBV3-2|NA|TRBJ1-4|NA
TGTGCCAGCAGCCAAGTGGGGCGGCTTAATGAAAAACTGTTTTTT
CASSQVGRLNEKLFF
>TRBV5-1|NA|TRBJ1-1|NA
TGCGCCAGCAGCTCGGGACTTATGAACACTGAAGCTTTCTTT
CASSSGLMNTEAFF
>TRBV27|NA|TRBJ2-7|few
TGTGCCAGCAGGCCGGGACAGGGAACGGCGGGAGGCCCAGTGAACGAGCAGTACTTC
CASRPGQGTAGGPVNEQYF
>TRBV3-1/TRBV3-2|TRBD1|TRBJ2-6|NA
TGTGCCAGCAGCCAAGATCTCGGGACAGGGGGATTTGGGGCCAACGTCCTGACTTTC
CASSQDLGTGGFGANVLTF
>TRBV11-2|NA|TRBJ1-3|NA
TGTGCCAGCAGCCCCAGGACAGCTTTGAGTTCGGACACCATATATTTT
CASSPRTALSSDTIYF
>TRBV4-3|NA|TRBJ1-6|NA
TGCGCCAGCAGCCAAGATTCGGGACACTATAATTCACCCCTCCACTTT
CASSQDSGHYNSPLHF
>TRBV24-1|NA|TRBJ2-5|NA
TGTGCCACCAGTGGGGCTGGTCCGGTGGAGACCCAGTACTTC
CATSGAGPVETQYF
>TRBV3-1/TRBV3-2|TRBD1|TRBJ1-1|NA
TGTGCCAGCAGCCTTTCTGCCGGACAGGGCGGGACTGAAGCTTTCTTT
CASSLSAGQGGTEAFF
>TRBV7-8|TRBD2|TRBJ2-4|NA
TGTGCCAGCAGCTTGGAATCCAGCGGGAGAAACATTCAGTACTTC
CASSLESSGRNIQYF
>TRBV5-6|TRBD2|TRBJ2-7|NA
TGTGCCAGCAGCCCCCGGGCTAGCGGGAGTTTGTACGAGCAGTACTTC
CASSPRASGSLYEQYF
>TRBV28|TRBD1|TRBJ1-1|NA
TGTGCCAGCAGCACAGGGGGCATCGCTGAAGCTTTCTTT
CASSTGGIAEAFF
>TRBV11-1|TRBD2|TRBJ2-7|NA
TGTGCCAGCAGCTTCCACACCGCCGCGGGAGGGGGGGAGCAGTACTTC
CASSFHTAAGGGEQYF
>TRBV6-5|NA|TRBJ1-2|NA
TGTGCCAGCAGTTACTCCTCGGGACACGGCTATGGCTACACCTTC
CASSYSSGHGYGYTF
>TRBV27|TRBD2|TRBJ2-1|NA
TGTGCCAGCAGTGAGGGACTAGCGGGAGCCTACAATGAGCAGTTCTTC
CASSEGLAGAYNEQFF
>TRBV18|TRBD2|TRBJ2-6|NA
TGTGCCACCAGAGGGACTAGCGGGGTCTCTGGGGCCAACGTCCTGACTTTC
CATRGTSGVSGANVLTF
>TRBV28|NA|TRBJ1-1|NA
TGTGCCAGCAGTTTACCCCACAGGGAGGAAGCTTTCTTT
CASSLPHREEAFF
>TRBV5-1|TRBD1|TRBJ2-3|NA
TGCGCCAGCAGCCCGGGACAGGAGGGAGATACGCAGTATTTT
CASSPGQEGDTQYF
>TRBV6-5|NA|TRBJ2-7|NA
TGTGCCAGCAGTTACTCGATCCGGGGCTCCTACGAGCAGTACTTC
CASSYSIRGSYEQYF
>TRBV15|NA|TRBJ2-7|NA
TGTGCCACCAGCAGAGGGCAGAACTACGAGCAGTACTTC
CATSRGQNYEQYF
>TRBV4-1|NA|TRBJ2-4|once
TGCGCCAGCAGCCAGTTTACAGGGGCCAAAAACATTCAGTACTTC
CASSQFTGAKNIQYF
>TRBV19|TRBD1|TRBJ2-7|NA
TGTGCCAGTAGGCGGACAGGGGGCTACGAGCAGTACTTC
CASRRTGGYEQYF
>TRBV5-1|TRBD1|TRBJ1-2|NA
TGCGCCAGCAGCGTGGGACAGGGAGTCGGCTACACCTTC
CASSVGQGVGYTF
>TRBV24-1|NA|TRBJ1-4|NA
TGTGCCACCAGTGATAGCCGAGGGCCGAAACTGTTTTTT
CATSDSRGPKLFF
>TRBV30|NA|TRBJ2-2|NA
TGTGCCTGGGGGGGAGTGGGGACCGGGGAGCTGTTTTTT
CAWGGVGTGELFF
>TRBV2|NA|TRBJ1-1|NA
TGTGCCAGCTGTCGAGAGTCTATGAACACTGAAGCTTTCTTT
CASCRESMNTEAFF
>TRBV3-1/TRBV3-2|TRBD2|TRBJ2-2|NA
TGTGCCAGCAGCCAAGGCCTAGCGGGATCGAACACCGGGGAGCTGTTTTTT
CASSQGLAGSNTGELFF
>TRBV5-1|NA|TRBJ1-1|NA
TGCGCCAGCAGCTTGGCTGGGGGGGGCACTGAAGCTTTCTTT
CASSLAGGGTEAFF
>TRBV28|NA|TRBJ1-4|NA
TGTGCCAGCAGCCCGGGGGGGGGCCCCACTAATGAAAAACTGTTTTTT
CASSPGGGPTNEKLFF
>TRBV28|NA|TRBJ1-5|NA
TGTGCCAGCAGCAGATGGGGAGTTCTGGTGGATCAGCCCCAGCATTTT
CASSRWGVLVDQPQHF
>TRBV4-1|TRBD1|TRBJ1-1|NA
TGCGCCAGCAGCCACCGGACAGGGGGCACTGAAGCTTTCTTT
CASSHRTGGTEAFF
>TRBV3-1/TRBV3-2|NA|TRBJ2-5|NA
TGTGCCAGCAGCCAAGCTCTCGTATCGCGAAACCAAGAGACCCAGTACTTC
CASSQALVSRNQETQYF
>TRBV30|NA|TRBJ2-7|NA
TGTGCCTGGATTTCGTCCTACGAGCAGTACTTC
CAWISSYEQYF
>TRBV5-6|TRBD2|TRBJ2-7|NA
TGTGCCAGCAGCTCGCTAGCGGGAGCTTACGAGCAGTACTTC
CASSSLAGAYEQYF
>TRBV18|NA|TRBJ2-2|NA
TGTGCCAGCTCACCAGTGGAAGGGGGCACCGGGGAGCTGTTTTTT
CASSPVEGGTGELFF
>TRBV27|TRBD2|TRBJ2-1|NA
TGTGCCAGCAGTCTCCGGACTAGCGGGAGAGGTGAGCAGTTCTTC
CASSLRTSGRGEQFF
>TRBV19|NA|TRBJ2-1|NA
TGTGCCAGTAGTATTAACGGCGGAACCTACAATGAGCAGTTCTTC
CASSINGGTYNEQFF
>TRBV11-2|NA|TRBJ2-3|NA
TGTGCCAGCAGTTCGACAGGAACAGATACGCAGTATTTT
CASSSTGTDTQYF
>TRBV6-5|TRBD1|TRBJ2-7|NA
TGTGCCAGCAGTTACTCCGGGACAGGGGCCGAGCAGTACTTC
CASSYSGTGAEQYF
>TRBV24-1|TRBD1|TRBJ1-2|NA
TGTGCCACCAGTGATGCCGGGACAGGTGACGGCTACACCTTC
CATSDAGTGDGYTF
>TRBV28|TRBD2|TRBJ2-1|NA
TGTGCCAGCAGTTCTCCAGCGGGCGGGAGCTACTACAATGAGCAGTTCTTC
CASSSPAGGSYYNEQFF